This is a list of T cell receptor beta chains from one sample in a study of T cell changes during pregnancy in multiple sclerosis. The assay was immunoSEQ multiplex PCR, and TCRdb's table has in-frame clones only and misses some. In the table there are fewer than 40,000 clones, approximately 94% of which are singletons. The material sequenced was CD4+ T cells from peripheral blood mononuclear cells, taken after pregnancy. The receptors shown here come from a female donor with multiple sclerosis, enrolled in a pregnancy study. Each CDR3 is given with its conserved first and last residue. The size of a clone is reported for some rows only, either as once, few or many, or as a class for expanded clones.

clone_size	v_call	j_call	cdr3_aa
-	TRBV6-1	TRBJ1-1	CASRTDMNTEAFF
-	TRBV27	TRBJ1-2	CASSPRGGEGGYTF
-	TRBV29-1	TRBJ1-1	CSARGQRPNTEAFF
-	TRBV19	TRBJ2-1	CASKIYREGGGNEQFF
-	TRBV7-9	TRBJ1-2	CASSLGATAGGYTF
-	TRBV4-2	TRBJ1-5	CASSQGGQGVNQPQHF
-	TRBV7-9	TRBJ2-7	CASSFGLASDEQYF
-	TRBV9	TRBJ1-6	CASSVATSPVLNSPLHF
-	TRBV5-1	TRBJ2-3	CASSPLAQGPDTQYF
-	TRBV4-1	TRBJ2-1	CASSHYDRGNEQFF
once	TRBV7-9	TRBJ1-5	CASSLSTGYSNQPQHF
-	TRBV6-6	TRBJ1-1	CASIGQLNTEAFF
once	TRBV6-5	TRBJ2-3	CASRTGTGTNTQYF
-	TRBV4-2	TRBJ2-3	CASSLPLPLELSTDTQYF
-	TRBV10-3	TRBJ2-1	CAITGTGSYNEQFF
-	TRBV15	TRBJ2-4	CATSGSRVAKNIQYF
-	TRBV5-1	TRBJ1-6	CASSLRPGQGDSPLHF
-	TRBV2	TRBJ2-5	CASSQWTGSVETQYF
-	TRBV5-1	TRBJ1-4	CASSLALGHHNEKLFF
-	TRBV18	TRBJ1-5	CASSPHMEQPQHF
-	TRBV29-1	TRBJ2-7	CSVEEGRRGLRYEQYF
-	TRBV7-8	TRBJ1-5	CASSLDRDQPQHF
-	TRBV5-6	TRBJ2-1	CASSPLLALTEVEQFF
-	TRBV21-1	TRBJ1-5	CASSIQSGTGNKVGYNQPQHF
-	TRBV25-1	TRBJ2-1	CASSRTSGGALAFF
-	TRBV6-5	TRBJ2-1	CASSYGGLAGRDEQFF
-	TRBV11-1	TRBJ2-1	CASSSFPYNEQFF
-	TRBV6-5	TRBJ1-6	CASTRQGLYNSPLHF
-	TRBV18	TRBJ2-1	CASSMAGGHNEQFF
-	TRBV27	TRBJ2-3	CASSYLGGGTDTQYF
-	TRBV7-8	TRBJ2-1	CASSSSGPGDEQFF
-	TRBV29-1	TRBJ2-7	CSVEGSGGATYEQYF
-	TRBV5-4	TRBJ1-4	CASSRTGVAHRRGPDEKLFF
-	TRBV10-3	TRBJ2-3	CAIQGVPDTQYF
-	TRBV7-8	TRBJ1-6	CASSLLQGVKGSSPLHF
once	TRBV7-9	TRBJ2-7	CASSSGQVLLYF